A selection of T cell receptor beta chains follows, all from one sample in a study of T cells in Graves' hyperthyroidism and ophthalmopathy. TCRdb re-derived calls from the multiplex PCR reads in MiXCR, one entry per CDR3 protein. The repertoire holds around 490,000 distinct CDR3 sequences, with approximately 20% as singletons. The sample taken for sequencing was blood. These receptor sequences come from a man aged 35-49 years with Graves' ophthalmopathy. Each CDR3 is given without its conserved first and last residue. The order of the fields is J gene, V gene, CDR3 protein.

j_call: TRBJ1-1
v_call: TRBV12-3/TRBV12-4
cdr3_aa: ASSVTGTKNSEAF

j_call: TRBJ1-1
v_call: TRBV27
cdr3_aa: ASSNGTAF

j_call: TRBJ2-7
v_call: TRBV20-1
cdr3_aa: SATSAPYEQY

j_call: TRBJ1-3
v_call: TRBV6-1
cdr3_aa: ASSALGYGNTIY

j_call: TRBJ2-5
v_call: TRBV9
cdr3_aa: ASSVGERGNQETQY

j_call: TRBJ1-1
v_call: TRBV11-1
cdr3_aa: ASSTRQGSPNTEAF

j_call: TRBJ1-2
v_call: TRBV10-3
cdr3_aa: AINEDYYGYT

j_call: TRBJ2-2
v_call: TRBV7-2
cdr3_aa: ASSFERGLDDTGELF

j_call: TRBJ2-7
v_call: TRBV7-9
cdr3_aa: ASSFGSGDEQY

j_call: TRBJ1-2
v_call: TRBV14
cdr3_aa: ASSQDRGDSYGYT

j_call: TRBJ2-5
v_call: TRBV7-3
cdr3_aa: ASSPYGSTSGIVQETQY

j_call: TRBJ2-2
v_call: TRBV11-1
cdr3_aa: ASSKVRRDRANTGELF